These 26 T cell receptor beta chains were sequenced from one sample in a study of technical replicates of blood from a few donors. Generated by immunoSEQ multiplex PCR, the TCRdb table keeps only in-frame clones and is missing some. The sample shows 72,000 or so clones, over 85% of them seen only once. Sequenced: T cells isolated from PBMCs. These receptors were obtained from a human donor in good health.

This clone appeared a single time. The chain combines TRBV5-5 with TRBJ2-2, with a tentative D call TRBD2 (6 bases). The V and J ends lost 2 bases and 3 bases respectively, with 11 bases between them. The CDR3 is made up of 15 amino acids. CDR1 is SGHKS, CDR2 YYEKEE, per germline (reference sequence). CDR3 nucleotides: TGTGCCAGCAGCTTTAGGGACTCTTACACCGGGGAGCTGTTTTTT. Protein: CASSFRDSYTGELFF.

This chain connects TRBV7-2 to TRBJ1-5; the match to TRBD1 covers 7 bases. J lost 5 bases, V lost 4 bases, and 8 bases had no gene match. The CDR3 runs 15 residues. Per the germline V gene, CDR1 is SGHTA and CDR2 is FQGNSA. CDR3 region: CASSSSGDSYQPQHF. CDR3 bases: TGTGCCAGCAGCTCCTCGGGGGACAGTTATCAGCCCCAGCATTTT.

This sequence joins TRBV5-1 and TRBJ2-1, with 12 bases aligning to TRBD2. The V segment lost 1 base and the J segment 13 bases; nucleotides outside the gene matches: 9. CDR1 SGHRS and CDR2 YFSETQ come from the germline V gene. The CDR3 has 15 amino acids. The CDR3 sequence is CASSLTSGRPGPQFF. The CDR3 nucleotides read TGCGCCAGCAGCTTGACTAGCGGGAGGCCCGGGCCTCAGTTCTTC.

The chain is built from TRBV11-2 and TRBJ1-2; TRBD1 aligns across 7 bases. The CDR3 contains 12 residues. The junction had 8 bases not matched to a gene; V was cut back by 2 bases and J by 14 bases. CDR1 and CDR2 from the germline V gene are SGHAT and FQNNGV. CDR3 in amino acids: CASSLLRQGSTF. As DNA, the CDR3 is TGTGCCAGCAGCTTATTGAGACAGGGTTCTACCTTC.

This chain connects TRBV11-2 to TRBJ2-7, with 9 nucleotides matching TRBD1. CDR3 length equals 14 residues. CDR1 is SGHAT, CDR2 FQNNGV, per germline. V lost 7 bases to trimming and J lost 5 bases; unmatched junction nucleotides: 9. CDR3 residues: CASTQQGAWDEQYF. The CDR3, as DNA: TGTGCCAGCACTCAACAGGGGGCGTGGGACGAGCAGTACTTC.

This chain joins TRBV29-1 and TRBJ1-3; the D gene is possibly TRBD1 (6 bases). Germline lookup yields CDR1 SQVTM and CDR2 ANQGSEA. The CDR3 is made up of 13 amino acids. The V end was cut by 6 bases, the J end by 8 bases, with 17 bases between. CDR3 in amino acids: CSVLDRPGDTIYF. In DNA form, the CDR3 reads TGCAGCGTGTTAGACAGGCCCGGAGACACCATATATTTT.

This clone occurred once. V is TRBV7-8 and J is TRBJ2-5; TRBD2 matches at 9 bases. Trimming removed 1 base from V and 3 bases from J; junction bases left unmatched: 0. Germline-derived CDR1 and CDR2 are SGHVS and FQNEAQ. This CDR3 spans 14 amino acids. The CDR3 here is CASSLGTSEETQYF. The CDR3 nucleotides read TGTGCCAGCAGCTTAGGGACTAGCGAAGAGACCCAGTACTTC.

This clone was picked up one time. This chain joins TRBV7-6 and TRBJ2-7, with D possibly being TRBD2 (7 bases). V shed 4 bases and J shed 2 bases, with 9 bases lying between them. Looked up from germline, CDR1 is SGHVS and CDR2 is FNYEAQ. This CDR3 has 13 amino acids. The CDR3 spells CASSWGGTYEQYF. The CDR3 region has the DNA TGTGCCAGCAGCTGGGGGGGCACCTACGAGCAGTACTTC.

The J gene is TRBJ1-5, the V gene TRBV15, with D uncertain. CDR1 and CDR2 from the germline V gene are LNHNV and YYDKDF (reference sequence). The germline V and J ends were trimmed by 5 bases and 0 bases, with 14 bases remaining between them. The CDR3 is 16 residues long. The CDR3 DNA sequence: TGTGCCACCAGCCAGAATACAGCTTATAGCAATCAGCCCCAGCATTTT. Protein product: CATSQNTAYSNQPQHF.

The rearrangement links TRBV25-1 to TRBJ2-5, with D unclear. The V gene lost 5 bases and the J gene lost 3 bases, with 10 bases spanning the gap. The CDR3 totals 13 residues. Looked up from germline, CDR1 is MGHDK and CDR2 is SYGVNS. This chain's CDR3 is CASSFQNKETQYF. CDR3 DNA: TGTGCCAGCAGTTTCCAGAATAAAGAGACCCAGTACTTC.

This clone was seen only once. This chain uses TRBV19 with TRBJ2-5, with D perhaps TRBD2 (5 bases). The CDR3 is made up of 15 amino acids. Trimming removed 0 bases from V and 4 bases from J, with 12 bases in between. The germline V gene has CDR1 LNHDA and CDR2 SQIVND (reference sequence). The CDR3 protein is CASSIDSEAGETQYF. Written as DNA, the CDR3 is TGTGCCAGTAGTATAGACTCGGAGGCAGGAGAGACCCAGTACTTC.

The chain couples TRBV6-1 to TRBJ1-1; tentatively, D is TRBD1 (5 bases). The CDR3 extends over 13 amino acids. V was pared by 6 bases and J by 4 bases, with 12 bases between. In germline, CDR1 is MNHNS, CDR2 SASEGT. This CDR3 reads CASRDNWGTEAFF. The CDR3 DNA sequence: TGTGCCAGCAGGGACAATTGGGGCACTGAAGCTTTCTTT.

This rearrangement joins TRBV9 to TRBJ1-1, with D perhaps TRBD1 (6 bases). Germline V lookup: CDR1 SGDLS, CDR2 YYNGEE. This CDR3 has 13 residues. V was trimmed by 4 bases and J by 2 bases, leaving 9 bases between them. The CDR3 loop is CASSFRGNTEAFF. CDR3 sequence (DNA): TGTGCCAGCAGCTTCAGGGGAAACACTGAAGCTTTCTTT. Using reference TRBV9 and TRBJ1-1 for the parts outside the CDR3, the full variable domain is DSGVTQTPKHLITATGQRVTLRCSPRSGDLSVYWYQQSLDQGLQFLIQYYNGEERAKGNILERFSAQQFPDLHSELNLSSLELGDSALYFCASSFRGNTEAFFGQGTRLTVV.

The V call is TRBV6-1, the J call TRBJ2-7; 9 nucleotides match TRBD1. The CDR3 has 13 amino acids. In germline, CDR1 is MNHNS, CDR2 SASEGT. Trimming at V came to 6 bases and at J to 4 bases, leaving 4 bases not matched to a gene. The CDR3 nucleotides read TGTGCCAGCAGGTGGACAGGGGTATACGAGCAGTACTTC. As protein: CASRWTGVYEQYF.

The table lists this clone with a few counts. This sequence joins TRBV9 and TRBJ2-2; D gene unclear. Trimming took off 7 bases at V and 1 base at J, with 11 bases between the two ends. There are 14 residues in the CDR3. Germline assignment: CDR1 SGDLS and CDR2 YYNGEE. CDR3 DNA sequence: TGTGCCAGCGGCAGTCTCTTGAACACCGGGGAGCTGTTTTTT. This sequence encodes CASGSLLNTGELFF. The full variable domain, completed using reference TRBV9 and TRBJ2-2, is DSGVTQTPKHLITATGQRVTLRCSPRSGDLSVYWYQQSLDQGLQFLIQYYNGEERAKGNILERFSAQQFPDLHSELNLSSLELGDSALYFCASGSLLNTGELFFGEGSRLTVL.

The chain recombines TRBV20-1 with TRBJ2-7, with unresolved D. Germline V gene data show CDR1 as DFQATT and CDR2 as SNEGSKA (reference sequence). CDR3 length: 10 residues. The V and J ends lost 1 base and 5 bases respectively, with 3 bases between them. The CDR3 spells CSARADEQYF. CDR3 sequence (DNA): TGCAGTGCTAGAGCAGACGAGCAGTACTTC.

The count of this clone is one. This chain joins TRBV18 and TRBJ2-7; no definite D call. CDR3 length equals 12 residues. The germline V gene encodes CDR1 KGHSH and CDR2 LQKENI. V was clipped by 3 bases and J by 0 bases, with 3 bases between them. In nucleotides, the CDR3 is TGTGCCAGCTCACCCAACTCCTACGAGCAGTACTTC. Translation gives CASSPNSYEQYF.

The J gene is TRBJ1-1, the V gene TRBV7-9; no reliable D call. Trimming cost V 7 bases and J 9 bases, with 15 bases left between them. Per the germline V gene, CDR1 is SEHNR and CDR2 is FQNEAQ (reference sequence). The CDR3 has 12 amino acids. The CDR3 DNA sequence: TGTGCCAGCACAGACGCGGCCTATAAAGCTTTCTTT. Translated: CASTDAAYKAFF.

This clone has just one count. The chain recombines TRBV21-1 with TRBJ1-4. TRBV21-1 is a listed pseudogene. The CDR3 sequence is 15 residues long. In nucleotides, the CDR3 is TGTGCCAGCAGCAAAACTGAAACGTTAAATGAAAAACTGTTTTTT. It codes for CASSKTETLNEKLFF.

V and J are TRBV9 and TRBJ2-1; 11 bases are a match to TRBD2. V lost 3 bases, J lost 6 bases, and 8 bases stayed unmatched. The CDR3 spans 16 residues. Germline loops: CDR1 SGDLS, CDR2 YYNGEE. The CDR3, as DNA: TGTGCCAGCAGCGCGTCCATAGCGGGAGGGATCAATGAGCAGTTCTTC. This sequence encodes CASSASIAGGINEQFF.

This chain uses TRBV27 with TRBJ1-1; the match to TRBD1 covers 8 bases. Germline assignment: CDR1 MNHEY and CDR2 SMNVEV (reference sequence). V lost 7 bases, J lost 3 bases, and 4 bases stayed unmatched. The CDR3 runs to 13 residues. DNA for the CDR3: TGTGCCAGCAAGGACAGGGAGTACACTGAAGCTTTCTTT. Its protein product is CASKDREYTEAFF.

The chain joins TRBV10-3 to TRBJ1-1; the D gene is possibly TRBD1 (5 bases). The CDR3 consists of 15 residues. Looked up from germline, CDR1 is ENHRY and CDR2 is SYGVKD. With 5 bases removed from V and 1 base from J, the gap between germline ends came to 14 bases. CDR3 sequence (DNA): TGTGCCATCAGTTCGGCGGGGACCCCGAACACTGAAGCTTTCTTT. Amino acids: CAISSAGTPNTEAFF.

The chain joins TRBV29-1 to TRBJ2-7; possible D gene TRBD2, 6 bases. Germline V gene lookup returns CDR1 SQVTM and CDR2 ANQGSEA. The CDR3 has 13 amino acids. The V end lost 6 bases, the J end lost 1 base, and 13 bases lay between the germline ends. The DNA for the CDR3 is TGCAGCGTCCTGGGGGGAGCGTCCTACGAGCAGTACTTC. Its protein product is CSVLGGASYEQYF.

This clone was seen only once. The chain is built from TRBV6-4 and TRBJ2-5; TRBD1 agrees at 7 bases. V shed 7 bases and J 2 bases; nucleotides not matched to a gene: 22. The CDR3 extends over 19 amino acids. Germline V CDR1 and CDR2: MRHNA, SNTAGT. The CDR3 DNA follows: TGTGCCAGCACTAGGAGTGGGTCGGGACAGACGTCCCGGCAAGAGACCCAGTACTTC. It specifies CASTRSGSGQTSRQETQYF.

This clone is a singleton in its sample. CDR3 sequence: CASKVLGGNQPQHF. In DNA form, the CDR3 reads TGTGCCAGTAAAGTCTTGGGAGGAAATCAGCCCCAGCATTTT. The V gene is TRBV19, the J gene TRBJ1-5; D remains ambiguous. The CDR3 has 14 residues. Germline loops: CDR1 LNHDA, CDR2 SQIVND (reference sequence). V was cut by 7 bases and J by 4 bases, with 14 bases left in between.

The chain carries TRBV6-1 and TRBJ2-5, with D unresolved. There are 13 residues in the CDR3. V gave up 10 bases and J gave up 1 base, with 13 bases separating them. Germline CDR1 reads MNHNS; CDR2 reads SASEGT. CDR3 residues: CANRVAGQETQYF. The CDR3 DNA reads TGTGCCAACCGAGTGGCAGGCCAAGAGACCCAGTACTTC.